This T cell receptor (beta chain) was captured in a study of T cell changes during pregnancy in multiple sclerosis. Only in-frame clones appear in the TCRdb table, and some are missing; sequencing was by immunoSEQ multiplex PCR. The sample lists about 75,000 clones, around 94% occurring once. The CDR3 is made up of 15 amino acids. Germline V gene data show CDR1 as MNHEY and CDR2 as SMNVEV (reference sequence). V dropped 3 bases and J dropped 1 base, with 13 bases sitting between them. Sequencing was performed on CD4+ T cells from peripheral blood mononuclear cells, taken after pregnancy. The TCR sequence derives from a female donor with multiple sclerosis, enrolled in a pregnancy study. The rearrangement joins TRBV27 to TRBJ2-7; D unresolved. CDR3 residues: CASSFAVGGSYEQYF. CDR3 DNA sequence: TGTGCCAGCAGTTTCGCCGTCGGCGGTTCCTACGAGCAGTACTTC.